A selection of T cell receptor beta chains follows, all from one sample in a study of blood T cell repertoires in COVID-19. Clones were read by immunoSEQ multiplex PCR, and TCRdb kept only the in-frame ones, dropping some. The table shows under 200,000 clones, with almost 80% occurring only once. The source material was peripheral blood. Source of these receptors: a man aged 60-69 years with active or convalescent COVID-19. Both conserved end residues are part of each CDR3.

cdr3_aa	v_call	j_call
CASSIVWGQGVSGSNQPQHF	TRBV19	TRBJ1-5
CASSLLGGPNSYEQYF	TRBV6-2/TRBV6-3	TRBJ2-7
CASSLVSVAELSYEQYF	TRBV5-1	TRBJ2-7
CSVELSTYEQYF	TRBV29-1	TRBJ2-7
CASNRGRGQAFF	TRBV12-3/TRBV12-4	TRBJ1-1
CASRGLAASTGELFF	TRBV5-1	TRBJ2-2
CSVGQGPNTEAFF	TRBV29-1	TRBJ1-1
CASSPPSGRRGNTGELFF	TRBV6-2/TRBV6-3	TRBJ2-2
CASRGAAERQYF	TRBV12-3/TRBV12-4	TRBJ2-7
CASSSGTSADTQYF	TRBV18	TRBJ2-3
CASSLPTQQTQYF	TRBV28	TRBJ2-5
CASSPPSGLGAQYF	TRBV18	TRBJ2-3
CASSYGQGADGYTF	TRBV3-1/TRBV3-2	TRBJ1-2
CASSNGQGGYQETQYF	TRBV7-9	TRBJ2-5
CASSLSTGLGSSYNEQFF	TRBV28	TRBJ2-1
CASRAWSKTGGDEQYF	TRBV5-1	TRBJ2-7
CATAILEREGPYEQYF	TRBV27	TRBJ2-7
CASSPPPAVRETQYF	TRBV9	TRBJ2-5
CASSLLGTGPVDTQYF	TRBV7-2	TRBJ2-3
CASSPASGRAGEQFF	TRBV7-2	TRBJ2-1
CASSMWGTGSTEAFF	TRBV5-1	TRBJ1-1
CASSLVGAGGSDTQYF	TRBV7-2	TRBJ2-3
CASSQFQGYEQYF	TRBV28	TRBJ2-7
CASRSGGTQPQHF	TRBV28	TRBJ1-5
CATSRDVGTGTEKLFF	TRBV15	TRBJ1-4
CATSVDRPRGEKLFF	TRBV15	TRBJ1-4
CASSLASSGTNTGELFF	TRBV5-1	TRBJ2-2
CASSLTRGLTYNEQFF	TRBV7-6	TRBJ2-1
CASGPWTGQYEQYF	TRBV7-9	TRBJ2-7
CASSVGGRTEAFF	TRBV9	TRBJ1-1
CASSALGNSPGYTF	TRBV2	TRBJ1-2
CASSFLGGSDPYEQYF	TRBV28	TRBJ2-7
CASNRQGNRGYTF	TRBV5-4	TRBJ1-2
CASSDYSGVTEAFF	TRBV5-1	TRBJ1-1
CASSQSSGQGAYEQYF	TRBV4-3	TRBJ2-7
CASSDTGRETQYF	TRBV6-2/TRBV6-3	TRBJ2-5
CASSEDRGGNSPLHF	TRBV7-3	TRBJ1-6
CASSSSGVGDEQFF	TRBV6-4	TRBJ2-1
CASRQGRTNTEAFF	TRBV19	TRBJ1-1
CATSEPGVEDEQYF	TRBV24-1	TRBJ2-7
CASSPRDRGNEKLFF	TRBV6-5	TRBJ1-4
CASSWGQSSYEQYF	TRBV7-9	TRBJ2-7
CASSMAPYSTDTQYF	TRBV19	TRBJ2-3
CASSLSGRGNQPQHF	TRBV11-2	TRBJ1-5
CASLVAGDVSYNEQFF	TRBV28	TRBJ2-1
CASRLGTRIYEQYF	TRBV2	TRBJ2-7
CASSLLGQTNNSPLHF	TRBV7-2	TRBJ1-6
CASSSPPKLEQFF	TRBV7-3	TRBJ2-1
CASSRRGDYSNQPQHF	TRBV27	TRBJ1-5
CATQGGSNQPQHF	TRBV24-1	TRBJ1-5
CASSRTGVETQYF	TRBV6-5	TRBJ2-5